This entry lists 26 T cell receptor beta chains sequenced from one sample in a study of blood T cell repertoires in COVID-19. The table came from immunoSEQ multiplex PCR; TCRdb's copy has only in-frame clones and leaves some out. The table includes 70,000 or so clones, 85% to 90% detected once. Source material: peripheral blood. Receptor source: an older man with active COVID-19.

The chain carries TRBV18 and TRBJ2-3; 12 bases are a match to TRBD1. V lost 4 bases, J lost 1 base, and 3 bases stayed unmatched. The CDR3 consists of 16 residues. Germline CDR1 and CDR2: KGHSH and LQKENI. The CDR3 region is CASSQGQGARTDTQYF. CDR3 DNA: TGTGCCAGCTCACAGGGACAGGGGGCTCGCACAGATACGCAGTATTTT.

The V gene is TRBV11-3, the J gene TRBJ2-2, with 8 positions matching TRBD2. The CDR3 is 15 amino acids. From germline, CDR1 is SGHNT and CDR2 YENEEA. With V trimmed by 3 bases and J by 5 bases, 5 bases remained unmatched. For the CDR3, the DNA is TGTGCCAGCAGCTTGCGGGAGGCGGGGACCGGGGAGCTGTTTTTT. It translates to CASSLREAGTGELFF.

V is TRBV6-5 and J is TRBJ2-7, with 8 positions matching TRBD2. CDR3 size: 14 residues. J gave up 2 bases and V 6 bases, and 6 bases lay outside the gene matches. Germline assignment: CDR1 MNHEY and CDR2 SVGAGI. The CDR3 reads CASRTTSGPYEQYF. CDR3 bases: TGTGCCAGCAGGACCACTAGCGGACCCTACGAGCAGTACTTC.

The gene calls are TRBV5-1 and TRBJ2-1, with D maybe TRBD1 (7 bases). Germline V gives CDR1 SGHRS, CDR2 YFSETQ. The CDR3 contains 14 residues. The V gene lost 7 bases and the J gene lost 7 bases, with 18 bases spanning the gap. The CDR3 sequence: CASVRSAGGNEQFF. The CDR3 DNA reads TGCGCCAGCGTGAGGTCGGCAGGGGGGAATGAGCAGTTCTTC.

The CDR3 nucleotides are TGTGCCAGCAGCGCGACAGGGCGTTCGGCTAATGAAAAACTGTTTTTT. It yields the protein CASSATGRSANEKLFF. This chain connects TRBV9 to TRBJ1-4; 7 bases are shared with TRBD1. Unmatched junction bases numbered 8, after V lost 3 bases and J lost 3 bases. The CDR3 length is 16 residues. Germline V gives CDR1 SGDLS, CDR2 YYNGEE.

The V and J genes are TRBV7-9 and TRBJ2-7; TRBD1 matches 8 bases. This CDR3 has 13 amino acids. V trimming: 5 bases; J trimming: 5 bases; junction bases outside the gene matches: 5. Germline CDR1 reads SEHNR; CDR2 reads FQNEAQ (reference sequence). The CDR3 spells CASSDPGQDEQYF. The CDR3 DNA reads as TGTGCCAGCAGCGACCCGGGACAGGACGAGCAGTACTTC.

The V call is TRBV20-1, the J call TRBJ2-6; possible D gene TRBD2, 5 bases. The V gene's germline CDR1 is DFQATT and CDR2 SNEGSKA (reference sequence). The CDR3 consists of 13 residues. V was cut by 3 bases and J by 9 bases, with 12 bases left in between. CDR3: CSASRPRGNVLTF. The CDR3 DNA sequence: TGCAGTGCTAGTCGCCCCCGGGGCAACGTCCTGACTTTC.

The chain couples TRBV19 to TRBJ1-3, with D tentatively TRBD1 (6 bases). This CDR3 has 15 amino acids. Trimming took off 4 bases at V and 0 bases at J, with 10 bases between the two ends. Germline-derived CDR1 and CDR2 are LNHDA and SQIVND (reference sequence). In DNA form, the CDR3 reads TGTGCCAGTAGTAACGACAGGCTCTCTGGAAACACCATATATTTT. This codes for CASSNDRLSGNTIYF.

V usage is TRBV6-1 and J usage is TRBJ1-5, with D possibly matching TRBD1 (5 bases). V was cut by 0 bases and J by 3 bases, with 9 bases left in between. Germline V gives CDR1 MNHNS, CDR2 SASEGT. CDR3 size: 15 residues. CDR3 coding DNA: TGTGCCAGCAGTGAAGCGCCAGGGCACAATCAGCCCCAGCATTTT. Encoded protein: CASSEAPGHNQPQHF.

A few counts support this clone. The V call is TRBV7-9, the J call TRBJ2-5, with 7 bases aligning to TRBD2. The CDR3 spans 13 residues. Per germline, CDR1 SEHNR and CDR2 FQNEAQ (reference sequence). With V trimmed by 3 bases and J by 5 bases, 3 bases remained unmatched. The CDR3 loop reads CASSFAGGETQYF. The CDR3, as DNA: TGTGCCAGCAGCTTTGCCGGGGGGGAGACCCAGTACTTC.

The count of this clone is one. The chain employs TRBV27 and TRBJ2-1; 11 nucleotides match TRBD2. Trimming removed 4 bases from V and 5 bases from J; junction bases left unmatched: 4. The CDR3 is 15 residues long. Germline-derived CDR1 and CDR2 are MNHEY and SMNVEV (reference sequence). The CDR3 sequence: CASSSRGLADNEQFF. CDR3 nucleotide sequence: TGTGCCAGCAGTTCCCGGGGACTAGCGGACAATGAGCAGTTCTTC.

This clone came up a few times. The genes are TRBV29-1 and TRBJ2-7, with a weak D call TRBD2 (7 bases). This CDR3 is 14 amino acids long. Trimming removed 4 bases from V and 3 bases from J, with 16 bases in between. CDR1 SQVTM and CDR2 ANQGSEA come from the germline V gene. CDR3 sequence reads: CSVAAGGRFYEQYF. The CDR3, as DNA: TGCAGCGTTGCTGCCGGGGGGCGATTCTACGAGCAGTACTTC.

This rearrangement joins TRBV19 to TRBJ1-4; 8 bases fit TRBD1. Germline CDR1 LNHDA, CDR2 SQIVND (reference sequence). The CDR3 is 14 amino acids. V lost 7 bases, J lost 14 bases, and 15 bases stayed unmatched. The CDR3 nucleotides are TGTGCCAGTACCCCGGACAGGGTCGGTATTCGGCTGTTTTTT. Residues: CASTPDRVGIRLFF.

The chain has TRBV5-1 and TRBJ2-7; 7 bases map to TRBD2. Germline V lookup: CDR1 SGHRS, CDR2 YFSETQ. V lost 4 bases to trimming and J lost 0 bases; unmatched junction nucleotides: 4. CDR3 length: 14 amino acids. The CDR3 region is CASSPTSASYEQYF. Written as DNA, the CDR3 is TGCGCCAGCAGCCCTACTAGCGCCTCCTACGAGCAGTACTTC. Together with reference TRBV5-1 and TRBJ2-7, the CDR3 gives the full variable domain: KAGVTQTPRYLIKTRGQQVTLSCSPISGHRSVSWYQQTPGQGLQFLFEYFSETQRNKGNFPGRFSGRQFSNSRSEMNVSTLELGDSALYLCASSPTSASYEQYFGPGTRLTVT.

The chain has TRBV28 and TRBJ1-1; 8 bases align to TRBD1. The germline gives CDR1 MDHEN, CDR2 SYDVKM. Trimming took 6 bases from V and 1 from J; bases not matched to a gene: 4. The CDR3 spans 14 residues. The CDR3 DNA reads TGTGCCAGCAGCCCAGGGGGCTGGAACACTGAAGCTTTCTTT. It codes for CASSPGGWNTEAFF.

A remark on this clone: One end of the junction varies from germline; a read error may be responsible. This chain uses TRBV7-7 with TRBJ2-5; tentatively, D is TRBD1 (5 bases). CDR1 is SSHAT, CDR2 FNYEAQ, per germline (reference sequence). The CDR3 runs 13 residues. Here the CDR3 DNA reads TGTGCTAGCAGCGAGGACACAAAAGAGACCCAGTACTTC. Amino acid sequence: CASSEDTKETQYF.

This clone was counted only a few times. Here the CDR3 DNA reads TGTGCCAGCAGCCAAGATTCCAGGGTGTACGGGGAGCTGTTTTTT. As protein: CASSQDSRVYGELFF. The chain carries TRBV14 and TRBJ2-2; TRBD1 might be the D (5 bases). The CDR3 consists of 15 residues. Germline loops: CDR1 SGHDN, CDR2 FVKESK. Trimming removed 0 bases from V and 7 bases from J, with 12 bases in between.

This chain uses TRBV10-3 with TRBJ2-3; D is perhaps TRBD2 (6 bases). V lost 11 bases, J lost 4 bases, and 16 bases lay in between. Per germline, CDR1 ENHRY and CDR2 SYGVKD. This CDR3 has 13 residues. The DNA for the CDR3 is TGTGCCGCCCAGAGGGACTCCTCAGATACGCAGTATTTT. Translated: CAAQRDSSDTQYF.

The V call is TRBV7-8, the J call TRBJ2-7, with TRBD1 identical over 11 bases. Germline V gene sequence: CDR1 SGHVS, CDR2 FQNEAQ. V dropped 5 bases and J dropped 0; count of bases not matched to a gene: 12. The CDR3 runs to 18 residues. CDR3 in amino acids: CASSPRDRGFGPSYEQYF. The CDR3 region has the DNA TGTGCCAGCAGCCCCCGGGACAGGGGGTTCGGCCCCTCCTACGAGCAGTACTTC.

The chain joins TRBV11-1 to TRBJ2-3; 10 bases line up with TRBD2. The CDR3 contains 14 residues. The trim removed 5 bases at V and 3 bases at J, leaving 2 bases unmatched. The germline V gene has CDR1 SGHAT and CDR2 FQDESV (reference sequence). The CDR3 is CASSPGLATDTQYF. CDR3 sequence (DNA): TGTGCCAGCAGCCCGGGACTAGCGACAGATACGCAGTATTTT. Based on the CDR3 plus reference TRBV11-1 and TRBJ2-3, the full variable domain is EAEVAQSPRYKITEKSQAVAFWCDPISGHATLYWYRQILGQGPELLVQFQDESVVDDSQLPKDRFSAERLKGVDSTLKIQPAELGDSAMYLCASSPGLATDTQYFGPGTRLTVL.

The DNA for the CDR3 is TGTGCCAGCAGTTTATCGCCGACAGGGGTGGACCCGCAGTATTTT. It translates to CASSLSPTGVDPQYF. J is TRBJ2-3 and V is TRBV27; TRBD1 matches at 8 bases. CDR1 and CDR2 from the germline V gene are MNHEY and SMNVEV (reference sequence). The junction had 9 bases not matched to a gene; V was cut back by 0 bases and J by 10 bases. This CDR3 contains 15 residues.

The V gene is TRBV28, the J gene TRBJ2-2, with 9 nucleotides matching TRBD1. V dropped 5 bases and J dropped 7; count of bases not matched to a gene: 5. There are 14 residues in the CDR3. Germline V gene lookup returns CDR1 MDHEN and CDR2 SYDVKM. CDR3 residues: CASSGTGWGGELFF. CDR3 coding DNA: TGTGCCAGCAGTGGGACAGGGTGGGGCGGGGAGCTGTTTTTT.

This chain joins TRBV24-1 and TRBJ2-3; 8 nucleotides agree with TRBD1. The CDR3 length is 14 residues. V lost 10 bases, J lost 1 base, and 6 bases stayed unmatched. Germline lookup yields CDR1 KGHDR and CDR2 SFDVKD. The CDR3 spells CATQKTGGTDTQYF. The CDR3, as DNA: TGTGCCACACAAAAGACAGGGGGCACAGATACGCAGTATTTT.

This clone was observed a single time. The genes are TRBV5-1 and TRBJ2-5; 16 bases are a match to TRBD2. Germline CDR1 is SGHRS and CDR2 is YFSETQ. CDR3 length: 17 residues. V lost 0 bases, J lost 2 bases, and 1 base stayed unmatched. The CDR3 DNA follows: TGCGCCAGCAGCTTGGGGGGACTAGCGGGAGGGCAAGAGACCCAGTACTTC. Translating it yields CASSLGGLAGGQETQYF.

V gene TRBV7-6 combines with J gene TRBJ2-1; 10 bases agree with TRBD2. There are 18 residues in the CDR3. The V gene's germline CDR1 is SGHVS and CDR2 FNYEAQ. With V trimmed by 5 bases and J by 5 bases, 15 bases remained unmatched. The CDR3 DNA is TGTGCCAGCAGCCCGCAAGTCGGGCTAGCGGGAGACCACAATGAGCAGTTCTTC. This codes for CASSPQVGLAGDHNEQFF.

This sequence joins TRBV24-1 and TRBJ2-5; TRBD1 aligns across 10 bases. The CDR3 totals 17 residues. Looked up from germline, CDR1 is KGHDR and CDR2 is SFDVKD. V was pared by 6 bases and J by 5 bases, with 14 bases of the junction left unmatched. CDR3 residues: CATSTPPGQGNFETQYF. DNA for the CDR3: TGTGCCACCAGTACACCACCGGGACAGGGGAATTTTGAGACCCAGTACTTC.